Shown below are 4 T cell receptor beta chains from a single sample sequenced in a study of CD8 T cells in Susac syndrome. Reverse transcription of 0.5 to 1 ug RNA was carried out with random hexamers. A single record per CDR3 protein comes from TCRdb applying MiXCR to the immunoSEQ multiplex PCR reads. The data show about 160,000 distinct CDR3 sequences, roughly 95% seen once. Sequenced material: CD4+ T cells from PBMCs. The source of these receptors is a human donor with Susac syndrome.

The chain employs TRBV2 and TRBJ2-5; D gene ambiguous. Trimming took off 5 bases at V and 5 bases at J, with 3 bases between the two ends. The CDR3 has 10 residues. Germline CDR1 and CDR2: SNHLY and FYNNEI. DNA for the CDR3: TGTGCCAGCAGTAAGGAGACCCAGTACTTC. This sequence encodes CASSKETQYF. The full variable domain, rest sourced from reference TRBV2 and TRBJ2-5, is EPEVTQTPSHQVTQMGQEVILRCVPISNHLYFYWYRQILGQKVEFLVSFYNNEISEKSEIFDDQFSVERPDGSNFTLKIRSTKLEDSAMYFCASSKETQYFGPGTRLLVL.

The chain couples TRBV24-1 to TRBJ2-5; D may be TRBD1 (6 bases). Germline loops: CDR1 KGHDR, CDR2 SFDVKD. The length of the CDR3 is 15 residues. Trimming removed 2 bases from V and 2 bases from J, with 11 bases in between. This CDR3 reads CATSDSWGLQETQYF. DNA for the CDR3: TGTGCCACCAGTGATTCTTGGGGGCTTCAAGAGACCCAGTACTTC.

The rearrangement links TRBV9 to TRBJ2-5; perhaps TRBD2 as D (5 bases). The V and J ends lost 3 bases and 1 base respectively, with 16 bases between them. Per the germline V gene, CDR1 is SGDLS and CDR2 is YYNGEE. This CDR3 has 16 residues. This CDR3 reads CASSESVVEAQETQYF. As DNA, the CDR3 is TGTGCCAGCAGCGAAAGCGTAGTGGAGGCCCAAGAGACCCAGTACTTC.

The CDR3: CASSPPNRPEKLFF. As DNA, the CDR3 is TGTGCCAGCTCACCACCGAACAGGCCCGAAAAACTGTTTTTT. The chain recombines TRBV18 with TRBJ1-4; D possibly corresponds to TRBD1 (5 bases). This CDR3 has 14 amino acids. Trimming took off 0 bases at V and 8 bases at J, with 10 bases between the two ends. The germline V gene encodes CDR1 KGHSH and CDR2 LQKENI. Full variable domain (missing parts from reference TRBV18 and TRBJ1-4): NAGVMQNPRHLVRRRGQEARLRCSPMKGHSHVYWYRQLPEEGLKFMVYLQKENIIDESGMPKERFSAEFPKEGPSILRIQQVVRGDSAAYFCASSPPNRPEKLFFGSGTQLSVL.